This T cell receptor (beta chain) was captured in a study of human T cells and chemical hapten exposure. Unmatched junction bases numbered 2, after V lost 10 bases and J lost 3 bases. Germline loops: CDR1 KGHDR, CDR2 SFDVKD. The CDR3 consists of 13 residues. TCRdb itself ran the RACE reads through MiXCR, one entry per CDR3 protein. The sample has some 250,000 distinct CDR3 sequences; about 7.7% are singletons. Time point reported: pre-sensitization, week 0. This sample's treatment: therapeutic diphenylcyclopropenone sensitization with weekly scalp DPC. This sample comprised whole blood, obtained in connection with sensitization to the hapten diphenylcyclopropenone (DPC). This receptor was taken from a man younger than 35 with alopecia areata. Some clones in this sample may be carry-over from other donors' samples. This chain links TRBV24-1 with TRBJ1-2; 12 bases align to TRBD1. The DNA of the CDR3 is TGTGCCACGGGGACAGGGGGCGACTATGGCTACACCTTC. This sequence encodes CATGTGGDYGYTF.